Listed below are T cell receptor beta chains from one sample, sequenced in a study of vaccination effects on CD4 cells after COVID-19. The method was immunoSEQ multiplex PCR; TCRdb's version includes in-frame clones alone and lacks a portion of them. In the table there are about 27,000 clones, approximately 80% of which are singletons. Antigens for these TCRs are unknown. This sample comprised CD4+ T cells from PBMCs cultured with HCoV-NL63 spike peptides, obtained before COVID-19 vaccination. The receptors here all came from a human donor who received a COVID-19 vaccine. The CDR3 runs from the conserved cysteine through the conserved F or W. A D gene is named only where the DNA matches it firmly. The listing skips clone size in some rows; elsewhere it reads once, few, many or a size class.

V gene	J gene	D gene	clone size	CDR3 protein	CDR3 DNA
TRBV24-1	TRBJ2-3	-	-	CATAPGTGFSSTDTQYF	TGTGCCACCGCCCCCGGGACTGGCTTTTCTAGCACAGATACGCAGTATTTT
TRBV6-2/TRBV6-3	TRBJ2-2	-	-	CASSYSMDPEDYNTGELFF	TGTGCCAGCAGTTACTCGATGGACCCCGAGGACTATAACACCGGGGAGCTGTTTTTT
TRBV5-1	TRBJ2-1	TRBD1	-	CASSSGQGVMGNEQFF	TGCGCCAGCAGCTCGGGACAGGGTGTTATGGGGAATGAGCAGTTCTTC
TRBV29-1	TRBJ1-1	-	-	CSAQAGTSNTEAFF	TGCAGCGCCCAAGCCGGGACTTCGAACACTGAAGCTTTCTTT
TRBV4-1	TRBJ2-4	-	-	CASSQDGLGGAFEYF	TGCGCCAGCAGCCAAGACGGGTTGGGCGGGGCCTTTGAGTACTTC
TRBV7-2	TRBJ1-1	TRBD1	-	CASRPTGALNTEAFF	TGTGCCAGCAGGCCCACAGGGGCTCTGAACACTGAAGCTTTCTTT
TRBV7-9	TRBJ1-2	-	-	CASSLDGDSGGYGYTF	TGTGCCAGCAGCTTAGACGGCGATTCGGGGGGCTATGGCTACACCTTC
TRBV4-1	TRBJ1-2	-	few	CASSQGRGRHNYGYTF	TGCGCCAGCAGCCAAGGGCGGGGGAGGCATAACTATGGCTACACCTTC
TRBV6-2/TRBV6-3	TRBJ2-1	-	-	CASSYPRGPERNEQFF	TGTGCCAGCAGTTACCCTAGGGGCCCGGAGAGGAATGAGCAGTTCTTC
TRBV4-3	TRBJ2-5	TRBD2	-	CASSQGTTQETQYF	TGCGCCAGCAGCCAGGGGACTACACAAGAGACCCAGTACTTC
TRBV5-1	TRBJ1-1	-	-	CASRTGGHTEAFF	TGCGCCAGCAGGACTGGGGGGCACACTGAAGCTTTCTTT
TRBV11-2	TRBJ2-7	-	-	CASSLEPTHRGQYF	TGTGCCAGCAGCTTAGAGCCTACGCATCGAGGGCAGTACTTC
TRBV5-1	TRBJ2-1	TRBD2	-	CASSFLTLTSGLYNEQFF	TGCGCCAGCAGCTTCTTGACCCTGACTAGCGGGCTTTACAATGAGCAGTTCTTC
TRBV5-1	TRBJ2-3	-	-	CATKGQTTTDTQYF	TGCGCCACCAAAGGCCAGACTACCACAGATACGCAGTATTTT
TRBV12-5	TRBJ2-7	TRBD2	-	CASGGTSESYEQYF	TGTGCTAGTGGCGGGACTAGCGAGTCCTACGAGCAGTACTTC
TRBV19	TRBJ2-5	TRBD1	-	CASSIDRLGQGDQETQYF	TGTGCCAGTAGTATAGATCGTTTGGGACAGGGGGACCAAGAGACCCAGTACTTC
TRBV4-1	TRBJ1-6	TRBD1	-	CASSLRGQGESYNSPLHF	TGCGCCAGCAGCCTAAGGGGACAGGGGGAATCCTATAATTCACCCCTCCACTTT
TRBV7-3	TRBJ1-1	TRBD1	-	CASSRGTGAEAFF	TGTGCCAGCAGCCGGGGGACAGGTGCTGAAGCTTTCTTT
TRBV27	TRBJ2-7	-	-	CASSLRVGNNYEQYF	TGTGCCAGCAGTTTAAGGGTAGGGAATAATTACGAGCAGTACTTC
TRBV5-4	TRBJ1-6	-	once	CASSSGTSRSYNSPLHF	TGTGCCAGCAGCTCCGGGACATCGCGCTCCTATAATTCACCCCTCCACTTT
TRBV5-4	TRBJ1-6	TRBD1	many	CASSLEGQGDSPLHF	TGTGCCAGCAGCTTGGAGGGACAGGGGGATTCACCCCTCCACTTT
TRBV5-1	TRBJ1-1	TRBD1	-	CASSGGTGGEAFF	TGCGCCAGCAGCGGCGGGACAGGGGGCGAGGCTTTCTTT
TRBV6-5	TRBJ1-2	-	-	CASSYGLVFTF	TGTGCCAGCAGTTACGGGCTGGTTTTCACCTTC
TRBV18	TRBJ1-2	-	-	CASSPPGFGYTF	TGTGCCAGCTCACCCCCGGGCTTTGGCTACACCTTC
TRBV12-3/TRBV12-4	TRBJ1-2	-	-	CASRPTTGSYTF	TGTGCCAGCAGACCTACAACTGGTAGCTACACCTTC
TRBV5-6	TRBJ2-5	TRBD2	-	CASSLARGGAETQYF	TGTGCCAGCAGCTTGGCGCGCGGGGGGGCGGAGACCCAGTACTTC
TRBV7-6	TRBJ2-1	-	-	CASSLPPGTTNNEQFF	TGTGCCAGCAGCCTCCCCCCCGGGACCACTAACAATGAGCAGTTCTTC
TRBV30	TRBJ1-2	-	-	CAWSGGKGYGYTF	TGTGCCTGGAGTGGGGGGAAGGGGTATGGCTACACCTTC
TRBV28	TRBJ2-7	-	-	CASSPPGDGSYEQYF	TGTGCCAGCAGTCCTCCCGGGGATGGGTCCTACGAGCAGTACTTC
TRBV3-1/TRBV3-2	TRBJ1-6	-	-	CASSLAGPIHHNSPLHF	TGTGCCAGCAGCTTAGCGGGTCCCATACATCATAATTCACCCCTCCACTTT
TRBV19	TRBJ2-1	-	once	CASIRTAGSYNEQFF	TGTGCCAGTATTAGGACAGCAGGCTCCTACAATGAGCAGTTCTTC
TRBV27	TRBJ2-7	TRBD2	-	CASRPPPGRGGSYEQYF	TGTGCCAGCAGACCACCGCCGGGACGGGGGGGATCCTACGAGCAGTACTTC
TRBV5-1	TRBJ2-3	-	-	CASSSTSGDTQYF	TGCGCCAGCAGCTCTACCTCGGGAGATACGCAGTATTTT
TRBV19	TRBJ1-4	-	few	CASSPDSSEKLFF	TGTGCCAGTAGTCCCGACTCGTCTGAAAAACTGTTTTTT
TRBV6-1	TRBJ2-1	TRBD2	few	CASSGGTSGSRFKNEQFF	TGTGCCAGCAGTGGCGGGACTAGCGGGAGTAGGTTTAAAAATGAGCAGTTCTTC
TRBV19	TRBJ1-3	-	-	CASRQDFSGNTIYF	TGTGCCAGTAGGCAGGACTTCTCTGGAAACACCATATATTTT
TRBV4-2	TRBJ2-3	-	few	CASSQTGTDTQYF	TGTGCCAGCAGCCAAACGGGTACAGATACGCAGTATTTT
TRBV5-1	TRBJ1-1	-	-	CASSLGRGKDTEAFF	TGCGCCAGCAGCTTGGGAAGGGGCAAAGACACTGAAGCTTTCTTT
TRBV28	TRBJ1-2	-	-	CATQGTPTYGYTF	TGTGCCACCCAGGGGACACCGACCTATGGCTACACCTTC
TRBV6-2/TRBV6-3	TRBJ1-6	-	-	CASSYSGGYNSPLHF	TGTGCCAGCAGTTACTCCGGCGGCTATAATTCACCCCTCCACTTT
TRBV6-2/TRBV6-3	TRBJ1-1	TRBD1	-	CASSSLGQGAAEAFF	TGTGCCAGCAGTTCCTTGGGACAGGGGGCGGCTGAAGCTTTCTTT
TRBV30	TRBJ2-3	-	-	CAWRYRTSTDTQYF	TGTGCCTGGAGATACAGGACAAGCACAGATACGCAGTATTTT
TRBV19	TRBJ1-3	TRBD1	few	CASGVQGATGNTIYF	TGTGCCAGCGGGGTACAGGGGGCAACTGGAAACACCATATATTTT
TRBV27	TRBJ1-6	-	once	CASRPGGTYNSPLHF	TGTGCCAGCAGGCCCGGTGGGACCTATAATTCACCCCTCCACTTT
TRBV9	TRBJ2-6	-	few	CASSVAAGANVLTF	TGTGCCAGCAGCGTAGCTGCTGGGGCCAACGTCCTGACTTTC
TRBV19	TRBJ2-5	-	-	CASKGETQYF	TGTGCCAGTAAGGGAGAGACCCAGTACTTC
TRBV7-8	TRBJ2-5	-	few	CASSATQGETQYF	TGTGCCAGCAGCGCTACTCAGGGGGAGACCCAGTACTTC
TRBV5-5	TRBJ2-6	TRBD1	-	CASTLSGTGAGGANVLTF	TGTGCCAGCACCCTCTCCGGGACAGGGGCTGGTGGGGCCAACGTCCTGACTTTC
TRBV19	TRBJ2-2	-	-	CASIPSRTGELFF	TGTGCCAGTATCCCATCGCGGACCGGGGAGCTGTTTTTT
TRBV27	TRBJ1-2	-	-	CASSLSKANNYGYTF	TGTGCCAGCAGTTTATCGAAAGCAAATAACTATGGCTACACCTTC
TRBV3-1/TRBV3-2	TRBJ2-2	-	-	CASSQGGAQTGELFF	TGTGCCAGCAGCCAAGGAGGGGCGCAAACCGGGGAGCTGTTTTTT
TRBV5-6	TRBJ2-7	-	-	CASSFFTRGPEQYF	TGTGCCAGCAGCTTTTTTACAAGGGGTCCCGAGCAGTACTTC
TRBV2	TRBJ1-5	-	-	CASSELRHNQPQHF	TGTGCCAGCAGTGAATTACGCCACAATCAGCCCCAGCATTTT
TRBV5-1	TRBJ2-7	TRBD2	-	CASSGLAGGSRHEQYF	TGCGCCAGCAGCGGGCTAGCGGGGGGCAGCAGGCACGAGCAGTACTTC
TRBV6-5	TRBJ1-2	TRBD1	-	CASRIQTGNYGYTF	TGTGCCAGCAGGATCCAGACAGGGAACTATGGCTACACCTTC
TRBV6-1	TRBJ2-7	-	-	CASSEVLSEQYF	TGTGCCAGCAGTGAAGTCCTGAGCGAGCAGTACTTC
TRBV5-1	TRBJ1-4	-	-	CASSLEFGFSTNEKLFF	TGCGCCAGCAGCTTGGAATTCGGCTTCTCAACTAATGAAAAACTGTTTTTT
TRBV6-1	TRBJ2-5	TRBD2	-	CASSEREMRTSLYQETQYF	TGTGCCAGCAGTGAACGCGAGATGAGGACTAGCCTGTACCAAGAGACCCAGTACTTC
TRBV6-5	TRBJ2-5	-	-	CASRAGGGRETQYF	TGTGCCAGCAGGGCAGGGGGAGGGAGAGAGACCCAGTACTTC
TRBV4-2	TRBJ2-2	-	-	CASSQDNAGELFF	TGTGCCAGCAGCCAAGATAATGCCGGGGAGCTGTTTTTT